These T cell receptor beta chains were read from a single sample in a study of shared clonotypes between healthy human individuals. The repertoire was sequenced with immunoSEQ multiplex PCR; TCRdb's copy has only in-frame clones and lacks some. The sample has hundreds of thousands of clones; 90% to 97% are singletons. The sequencing input was naive CD4+ T cells sorted from blood. Receptors were obtained from a woman between 25 and 40 years old in good health. Each CDR3 is given with its conserved first and last residue. The D gene is left open where the match is weak. Not every row has a clone size; where given, it reads once, few, many or a size class.

d_gene,j_gene,v_gene,abundance,CDR3nt,CDR3aa
TRBD1,TRBJ1-2,TRBV10-2,-,TGCGCCAGCGCTGACAGGGACGTTAGGGGGTATGGCTACACCTTC,CASADRDVRGYGYTF
TRBD1,TRBJ2-5,TRBV7-3,-,TGTGCCAGCAGTCAACAGACAGGGGTAGAGACCCAGTACTTC,CASSQQTGVETQYF
-,TRBJ2-1,TRBV11-2,-,TGTGCCAGCGCCCTTTTCGATGAGCAGTTCTTC,CASALFDEQFF
-,TRBJ1-5,TRBV10-2,-,TGCGCCAGCAGTGATGTCGGGGGTCAGCCCCAGCATTTT,CASSDVGGQPQHF
-,TRBJ1-5,TRBV29-1,few,TGCAGCGTTGCTCAGGCTAGCAATCAGCCCCAGCATTTT,CSVAQASNQPQHF
TRBD2,TRBJ2-7,TRBV11-2,-,TGTGCCAGCAGGGACCTCGGCGGGAGGGAATCCTACGAGCAGTACTTC,CASRDLGGRESYEQYF
-,TRBJ1-1,TRBV19,-,TGTGCCAGTATTCGGGTTGATGTGAACACTGAAGCTTTCTTT,CASIRVDVNTEAFF
-,TRBJ1-1,TRBV7-9,-,TGTGCCAGCAGCCCCCGGCCGAGATCGATGAACACTGAAGCTTTCTTT,CASSPRPRSMNTEAFF
-,TRBJ2-7,TRBV28,-,TGTGCCAGCACCACCTTGGGGGGGAAGGGGGCGAATGGCTACGAGCAGTACTTC,CASTTLGGKGANGYEQYF
-,TRBJ2-7,TRBV5-4,-,TGTGCCAGCAGCTTGGCGCCTCCGGGACCGGCTAGTGGCTACGAGCAGTACTTC,CASSLAPPGPASGYEQYF
-,TRBJ2-2,TRBV7-2,-,TGTGCCAGCAGCCGCGCCGGCCAGGTGAACACCGGGGAGCTGTTTTTT,CASSRAGQVNTGELFF
-,TRBJ2-5,TRBV20-1,-,TGCAGTGCTAGAACCCCCGAGACCCAGTACTTC,CSARTPETQYF
TRBD1,TRBJ1-1,TRBV19,-,TGTGCCAGTAGAAGGGACAGGCCCACTGAAGCTTTCTTT,CASRRDRPTEAFF
-,TRBJ2-7,TRBV2,-,TGTGCCAGCGCCCGGGACACCTCCTACGAGCAGTACTTC,CASARDTSYEQYF
-,TRBJ2-7,TRBV6-1,-,TGTGCCAGCAGAGCCGACAGCTACGAGCAGTACTTC,CASRADSYEQYF
TRBD2,TRBJ2-7,TRBV7-9,-,TGTGCCAGCACTAACTCCGGGGGGAATTTCGAGCAGTACTTC,CASTNSGGNFEQYF
TRBD2,TRBJ2-5,TRBV10-3,-,TGTGCCATCAGTCCGGGACTAGCGGGCCTCGCAGAGACCCAGTACTTC,CAISPGLAGLAETQYF
-,TRBJ1-3,TRBV6-6,-,TGTGCCAGCACTGGTATCGGAAACACCATATATTTT,CASTGIGNTIYF
-,TRBJ2-5,TRBV18,-,TGTGCCAGCTCACCAATAAGCGGGCAAGAGACCCAGTACTTC,CASSPISGQETQYF
TRBD1,TRBJ2-7,TRBV6-5,-,TGTGCCAGCAGGATACAGGGGGCCTCCTACGAGCAGTACTTC,CASRIQGASYEQYF
-,TRBJ2-1,TRBV14,-,TGTGCCAGCAGCCAAGTAGGGTCCCTCGGACAGCAGTTCTTC,CASSQVGSLGQQFF
-,TRBJ2-2,TRBV28,-,TGTGCCAGCAGTTTAACAACCGGGGAGCTGTTTTTT,CASSLTTGELFF
TRBD1,TRBJ2-7,TRBV5-4,-,TGTGCCAGCAGCTTGCAATTGACAGGGGCGGACGAGCAGTACTTC,CASSLQLTGADEQYF
-,TRBJ1-1,TRBV27,-,TGTGCCAGCAGTTATGACGGAATGAACACTGAAGCTTTCTTT,CASSYDGMNTEAFF
-,TRBJ1-1,TRBV7-9,-,TGTGCCAGCAGCTTAGCGGGGGGCCCCGGCTACATGAACACTGAAGCTTTCTTT,CASSLAGGPGYMNTEAFF
TRBD1,TRBJ1-1,TRBV5-8,-,TGTGCCAGCAGCCCCCGGACAGGGAAAAACACTGAAGCTTTCTTT,CASSPRTGKNTEAFF
-,TRBJ2-4,TRBV2,-,TGTGCCAGCAGTGTTGGGGAGGCGGTCAAAAACATTCAGTACTTC,CASSVGEAVKNIQYF
-,TRBJ2-7,TRBV27,-,TGTGCCAGCAGTTTTCGCAGGGCATACGAGCAGTACTTC,CASSFRRAYEQYF
-,TRBJ1-4,TRBV19,once,TGTGCCAGTAGTTTCGTAGGGGATTCGATCGGCAGTTTCGGTGAAAAACTGTTTTTT,CASSFVGDSIGSFGEKLFF
-,TRBJ1-1,TRBV4-1,-,TGCGCCAGCAGCCAAGGATCAGGGGCGGTTGTGAACACTGAAGCTTTCTTT,CASSQGSGAVVNTEAFF
TRBD2,TRBJ2-7,TRBV7-1,-,TGTGCCAGCAGCTTAACTAGCGGGAGGGCCCACGAGCAGTACTTC,CASSLTSGRAHEQYF
TRBD1,TRBJ2-7,TRBV18,once,TGTGCCAGCTCAACCTCCGGGACAGACTACGAGCAGTACTTC,CASSTSGTDYEQYF
-,TRBJ1-3,TRBV7-9,-,TGTGCCAGCAGCTTAACAGGCCTGAACTCTGGAAACACCATATATTTT,CASSLTGLNSGNTIYF
-,TRBJ2-7,TRBV30,-,TGTGCCTATCAAGTGGGTCTGGGGGAGCAGTACTTC,CAYQVGLGEQYF
-,TRBJ1-1,TRBV4-1,once,TGCGCCAGCAGCCAAGAGACAGTCCCGGACACTGAAGCTTTCTTT,CASSQETVPDTEAFF
-,TRBJ2-7,TRBV14,-,TGTGCCAGCAGCCAAGTCACAGCCGAGCAGTACTTC,CASSQVTAEQYF
TRBD1,TRBJ1-2,TRBV29-1,-,TGCAGCGTTACGCCGTCGACAGGGCGATATGGCTACACCTTC,CSVTPSTGRYGYTF
TRBD1,TRBJ2-7,TRBV28,-,TGTGCCAGCAGACCATTCCTCCCGGACAGGGCTTCCTACGAGCAGTACTTC,CASRPFLPDRASYEQYF
-,TRBJ1-6,TRBV6-5,-,TGTGCCAGCAGCAGCCCAAGGGGGATGGATTCACCCCTCCACTTT,CASSSPRGMDSPLHF
-,TRBJ1-6,TRBV7-8,-,TGTGCCAGCAGCTTCGCAGGCTATAATTCACCCCTCCACTTT,CASSFAGYNSPLHF
TRBD2,TRBJ2-3,TRBV10-1,-,TGCGCCAGCAGTGAGACTGGAGCGGGAGGGCCGATTTTCGCAGATACGCAGTATTTT,CASSETGAGGPIFADTQYF
-,TRBJ2-3,TRBV20-1,-,TGCAGTGCTCCCTTAACAGATACGCAGTATTTT,CSAPLTDTQYF
-,TRBJ2-1,TRBV5-6,-,TGTGCCAGCAGCTTGTATGAAGGCAGGGGTTGGGAGCAGTTCTTC,CASSLYEGRGWEQFF
TRBD1,TRBJ2-1,TRBV28,-,TGTGCCAGCAGTTTTGCAGGGGGCTATGAGCAGTTCTTC,CASSFAGGYEQFF
-,TRBJ2-7,TRBV27,few,TGTGCCAGCAGTTTAAGGGCAGCCTACGAGCAGTACTTC,CASSLRAAYEQYF
TRBD1,TRBJ1-2,TRBV5-1,once,TGCGCCAGCAGCTTGGGGGGACAGGGCTACACCTTC,CASSLGGQGYTF
-,TRBJ1-3,TRBV11-2,few,TGTGCCAGCAGCTTCGAACAAGTCACCATATATTTT,CASSFEQVTIYF
-,TRBJ1-2,TRBV6-5,-,TGTGCCAGCACCTCCGGGACTTCTAACTATGGCTACACCTTC,CASTSGTSNYGYTF
-,TRBJ1-2,TRBV27,few,TGTGCCAGCAGTCCCCGCCCCGGGGGGCGGGTTGGCTACACCTTC,CASSPRPGGRVGYTF
-,TRBJ2-3,TRBV7-2,-,TGTGCCAGCAGCCTCCCTCGGGCCTTAACAGATACGCAGTATTTT,CASSLPRALTDTQYF
TRBD1,TRBJ2-3,TRBV27,-,TGTGCCAGCAGTCCACTCAGGGGGCGCACAGATACGCAGTATTTT,CASSPLRGRTDTQYF
-,TRBJ1-3,TRBV11-2,-,TGTGCCAGCAGCTTACGCCCGAACAGGCTAAGCTCTGGAAACACCATATATTTT,CASSLRPNRLSSGNTIYF
TRBD2,TRBJ2-3,TRBV10-3,once,TGTGCCATCAGTCCGGGACTAGCGGGAGGACTCACAGATACGCAGTATTTT,CAISPGLAGGLTDTQYF
TRBD1,TRBJ2-7,TRBV2,-,TGTGCCAGCAGGGAGGACAGGGGCTCCTACGAGCAGTACTTC,CASREDRGSYEQYF